One sample yielded the 14 T cell receptor beta chains listed below, sequenced in a study of patients and donors after allogeneic stem cell transplantation (TCRdb year 2020). The method was RT-PCR. TCRdb records NextSeq 550 as the sequencer. TCRdb reran the public reads through fastp at Q25 and MiXCR, keeping productive beta chains. Rows are unified per CDR3 protein, each entry keeping the most common DNA and genes. The sample data list more than 850,000 distinct CDR3 sequences, and approximately 18% of these were observed just once. Around 6% of the sample is taken by the ten largest. Sequencing used blood, either unsorted or a sorted T cell fraction (not recorded which). The origin of the receptors is a human donor who was either an allogeneic HSCT recipient or a stem cell or donor lymphocyte infusion donor (not recorded which). It is not recorded whose cells these are; they may come from a transplant donor.

With regard to this clonotype: The junction departs from the called germline gene at one end, perhaps through a read error. This chain uses TRBV20-1 with TRBJ2-7; TRBD1 is a possible D gene (6 bases). Per the germline V gene, CDR1 is DFQATT and CDR2 is SNEGSKA (reference sequence). The CDR3 runs 14 residues. CDR3 DNA: TGCAGTGCTAGAGAAGGGGTTGGGGGCTACGTGCAGTACTTC. Encoded protein: CSAREGVGGYVQYF.

The chain uses TRBV27 and TRBJ1-1; TRBD1 aligns across 11 bases. This CDR3 contains 16 residues. V was pared by 5 bases and J by 5 bases, with 10 bases of the junction left unmatched. From germline, CDR1 is MNHEY and CDR2 SMNVEV (reference sequence). The CDR3 loop reads CASSIPRTGGVTEAFF. CDR3 DNA sequence: TGTGCCAGCAGTATCCCCCGGACAGGGGGCGTTACTGAAGCTTTCTTT.

As regards this clonotype: Its ends do not fully match the called genes, so a read error is possible. This chain uses TRBV7-2 with TRBJ2-1; 11 bases fit TRBD1. This CDR3 is built from 16 residues. CDR1 is SGHTA and CDR2 is FQGNSA in the germline V gene. The CDR3 nucleotides are TGTGCCAGCAGCTTCCCCGGGACAGGGGGTTACATTGAGCAGTTCTTC. Its protein product is CASSFPGTGGYIEQFF.

The V and J genes are TRBV7-9 and TRBJ2-1; 9 positions match TRBD2. Germline values: CDR1 SEHNR, CDR2 FQNEAQ (reference sequence). V lost 5 bases to trimming and J lost 7 bases; unmatched junction nucleotides: 6. The CDR3 is 14 residues long. The CDR3 nucleotides read TGTGCCAGCAGCCCGGGACTAGCCATTAATGAGCAGTTCTTC. It encodes CASSPGLAINEQFF.

A few counts support this clonotype. The chain couples TRBV7-9 to TRBJ2-3; no firm D call. V lost 5 bases to trimming and J lost 5 bases, with 8 bases between them. This CDR3 is 12 amino acids long. Germline CDR1 is SEHNR and CDR2 is FQNEAQ (reference sequence). CDR3 DNA: TGTGCCAGCAGCCACCCGGAAGATACGCAGTATTTT. Translated: CASSHPEDTQYF. The entire variable domain, with the rest obtained from reference TRBV7-9 and TRBJ2-3, is as follows: DTGVSQNPRHKITKRGQNVTFRCDPISEHNRLYWYRQTLGQGPEFLTYFQNEAQLEKSRLLSDRFSAERPKGSFSTLEIQRTEQGDSAMYLCASSHPEDTQYFGPGTRLTVL.

The chain employs TRBV30 and TRBJ2-3, with D hard to call. The germline gives CDR1 GTSNPN, CDR2 SVGIG (reference sequence). CDR3 length: 10 amino acids. V gave up 5 bases and J gave up 5 bases, with 5 bases separating them. CDR3 DNA: TGTGCCTGGGAAGAAGATACGCAGTATTTT. It specifies CAWEEDTQYF.

The J gene is TRBJ2-2, the V gene TRBV4-3; D unclear. Trimming left V 0 bases short and J 7 bases short, with 6 bases between. The germline CDR1 and CDR2 sequences are LGHNA and YSLEER. The CDR3 contains 13 residues. The CDR3 is CASSQDLDGELFF. CDR3 in DNA: TGCGCCAGCAGCCAAGATCTAGACGGGGAGCTGTTTTTT.

The V and J genes are TRBV6-1 and TRBJ1-5, with TRBD1 matching 7 bases. Germline loops: CDR1 MNHNS, CDR2 SASEGT. This CDR3 is built from 13 residues. Germline trimming cut 6 bases from V and 5 bases from J; bases unmatched to any gene: 4. The CDR3 protein is CASSRTGHQPQHF. The DNA for the CDR3 is TGTGCCAGCAGCCGGACAGGTCATCAGCCCCAGCATTTT.

This chain connects TRBV5-6 to TRBJ2-5; TRBD1 matches 7 bases. Germline lookup yields CDR1 SGHDT and CDR2 YYEEEE. The CDR3 sequence is 11 residues long. J lost 12 bases, V lost 5 bases, and 7 bases had no gene match. The CDR3 nucleotides read TGTGCCAGCAGACGGGACAGTACAGAGTACTTC. This gives the protein CASRRDSTEYF.

The chain employs TRBV6-2 or TRBV6-3 and TRBJ2-4; weak D call: TRBD1 (6 bases). V lost 0 bases and J lost 0, with 21 bases in between. The CDR3 runs 20 residues. Germline V CDR1 and CDR2: MNHEY, SVGEGT. The CDR3 bases are TGTGCCAGCAGTTACTCGAAAGGGGTCACAGGGCCCCTAGCCAAAAACATTCAGTACTTC. Translating gives CASSYSKGVTGPLAKNIQYF.

This clonotype was observed a handful of times. This chain links TRBV5-1 with TRBJ1-3; the match to TRBD1 covers 7 bases. V trimming: 7 bases; J trimming: 1 base; junction bases outside the gene matches: 8. Germline assignment: CDR1 SGHRS and CDR2 YFSETQ. This CDR3 comprises 15 residues. CDR3 in amino acids: CASGSAGGSGNTIYF. The CDR3 DNA reads TGCGCCAGCGGAAGCGCAGGGGGTTCTGGAAACACCATATATTTT.

The chain has TRBV7-8 and TRBJ2-3; no clear D gene. From germline, CDR1 is SGHVS and CDR2 FQNEAQ. CDR3 length: 18 residues. V lost 6 bases to trimming and J lost 1 base, with 23 bases between them. The CDR3 loop reads CASRRARAANSGTDTQYF. The DNA for the CDR3 is TGTGCCAGCAGAAGAGCTAGGGCCGCGAATTCGGGCACAGATACGCAGTATTTT.

This clonotype was observed many times. The chain employs TRBV4-3 and TRBJ2-5; D is perhaps TRBD1 (6 bases). CDR3 size: 14 residues. Looked up from germline, CDR1 is LGHNA and CDR2 is YSLEER. The V and J ends lost 3 bases and 2 bases respectively, with 10 bases between them. CDR3 in DNA: TGCGCCAGCAGCCATACAGGGCGACAAGAGACCCAGTACTTC. Residues: CASSHTGRQETQYF.

This clonotype was detected only a few times. A much bigger clone sits one base away, suggesting this may be a read error. The V gene is TRBV25-1, the J gene TRBJ2-3; possible D gene TRBD2, 5 bases. Per germline, CDR1 MGHDK and CDR2 SYGVNS. V was trimmed by 6 bases and J by 5 bases, leaving 6 bases between them. The CDR3 runs to 11 residues. CDR3 DNA sequence: TGTGCCAGCAGGGCGGGAGATACGCAGTATTTT. As protein: CASRAGDTQYF.